This T cell receptor beta chain derives from a study of radiation and T cells in renal cell carcinoma. This CDR3 is 16 amino acids long. J was trimmed by 1 base and V by 0 bases; bases with no gene match: 0. Germline CDR1 MNHNS, CDR2 SASEGT. In regard to this clone: Its antigen remains unknown.

TCRdb keeps only in-frame clones here, not all; method: immunoSEQ multiplex PCR. The sample shows 100,000 to 150,000 clones, approximately 78% of them seen only once. Specified time point: baseline pretreatment blood. Treatment given: 15 Gy SBRT to primary tumor, nephrectomy 4 weeks later. Notes on the study in general: Without pretreatment biopsies, baseline tumor clonotype presence was undetermined. Top tumor clonotypes rose in blood 2 weeks post-radiation, then contracted.

The sequencing here drew on blood, taken from a patient whose treatment included radiotherapy and nephrectomy. The J gene is TRBJ2-6, the V gene TRBV6-1; 7 nucleotides align to TRBD2. The sequence was collected from a woman aged 55-69 years with renal cell carcinoma. CDR3 sequence reads: CASSEARGSGANVLTF. In DNA form, the CDR3 reads TGTGCCAGCAGTGAAGCGCGGGGGTCTGGGGCCAACGTCCTGACTTTC.